This T cell receptor (beta chain) was obtained from a study of shared clonotypes between healthy human individuals. Assay used: immunoSEQ multiplex PCR; TCRdb lists only in-frame clones, some missing. This table holds around 620,000 clones, approximately 95% found once. CDR1 and CDR2 from the germline V gene are LGHNA and YNFKEQ. J lost 9 bases, V lost 4 bases, and 13 bases had no gene match. This CDR3 has 16 amino acids. It was CD45RO-negative cells, positively selected for CCR7, that made up naive CD8 cells, with terminally differentiated effector memory CD45RA+ cells excluded. This clonotype was sampled from a woman under 40 in good health. The chain uses TRBV4-2 and TRBJ2-1, with 9 bases lining up with TRBD2. The sequencing sample was made of naive CD8+ T cells sorted from blood. CDR3 sequence reads: CASSPRGGGRGFEQFF. The DNA for the CDR3 is TGTGCCAGCAGCCCCAGAGGCGGCGGGAGGGGGTTTGAGCAGTTCTTC.